A selection of T cell receptor beta chains follows, all from one sample in a study of siplizumab effects on memory and regulatory T cells. Repertoires were generated with immunoSEQ multiplex PCR, while TCRdb's copy carries only in-frame clones and drops some. The repertoire holds 120,000 or so clones, with around nine tenths as singletons. The sequenced sample was CD4+ T cells sorted from blood. Receptor source: a human donor in good health. Each CDR3 is given without its conserved first and last residue. D genes are given only for firm matches.

TRBJ1-2 | - | TRBV11-2 | ASSATGDGYT
TRBJ2-7 | TRBD2 | TRBV6-1 | ASSAPGLAGYYEQY
TRBJ2-7 | - | TRBV5-6 | ASSPRVLNSYEQY
TRBJ2-5 | - | TRBV19 | ASSIEGNAQY
TRBJ1-5 | - | TRBV29-1 | SVEGPGQPQH
TRBJ1-1 | - | TRBV12-5 | ASGLVISTVGRYNTEAF
TRBJ1-1 | - | TRBV6-1 | ASKRSFYMNTEAF
TRBJ2-3 | - | TRBV20-1 | SSGRRDTQY
TRBJ1-1 | - | TRBV5-1 | ASQGSPNTEAF
TRBJ1-2 | - | TRBV12-5 | ASGLFPGDPYGYT